This is a list of T cell receptor beta chains from one sample in a study of cytomegalovirus exposure and HLA in healthy donors. Profiling relied on immunoSEQ multiplex PCR, and the TCRdb table lists in-frame clones only, not all of them. The table has 200,000 or so clones, 88% seen once. Sequencing input: PBMCs. These receptors were obtained from a woman younger than 35 in good health and CMV-seronegative. Both conserved end residues are part of each CDR3. A D gene is named only where the DNA matches it firmly. The size entry is marked missing in some rows and otherwise reads once, few, many or a size class.

>-|TRBJ2-5|-|TRBV20-1
TGCAGTGCCCGTAGAGAGACCCAGTACTTC
CSARRETQYF
>-|TRBJ2-5|-|TRBV5-6
TGTGCCAGCAGCTGGGGGATCCGGGGGATCGGGGAGACCCAGTACTTC
CASSWGIRGIGETQYF
>-|TRBJ2-1|-|TRBV6-1
TGTGCCAGTTGCGAGGCGGGACCGTCCTACAATGAGCAGTTCTTC
CASCEAGPSYNEQFF
>-|TRBJ2-7|-|TRBV19
TGTGCCAGTAGTACCGGTGGGGGGAGAAGTTACGAGCAGTACTTC
CASSTGGGRSYEQYF
>TRBD2|TRBJ2-1|-|TRBV6-5
TGTGCCAGCAGTTACCCCCATGGACTAGCGGGAGGTGAGCAGTTCTTC
CASSYPHGLAGGEQFF
>TRBD1|TRBJ2-7|once|TRBV28
TGTGCCAGCAGCCAGACAGGGTCCGACGAGCAGTACTTC
CASSQTGSDEQYF
>TRBD1|TRBJ2-7|-|TRBV27
TGTGCCAGCAGTTCTGAGACAGGGGGCCACGAGCAGTACTTC
CASSSETGGHEQYF
>TRBD2|TRBJ2-1|-|TRBV7-6
TGTGCCAGCAGCCCCTCTTTTGGGGGTTCGGCGGGAGACCGGGCTGAGCAGTTCTTC
CASSPSFGGSAGDRAEQFF
>TRBD2|TRBJ2-2|-|TRBV27
TGTGCCAGCAGTTTAGCCGGGACTAGCGGGAGTATTTTGCCCGGGGAGCTGTTTTTT
CASSLAGTSGSILPGELFF
>TRBD2|TRBJ2-7|-|TRBV12-5
TGTGCTAGTGGTCTAGTACTAGCGGGAGCCGACCAACTCCACGAGCAGTACTTC
CASGLVLAGADQLHEQYF
>-|TRBJ2-1|-|TRBV27
TGTGCCAGCAGTTTAAGTGGACTAAGGGATGAGCAGTTCTTC
CASSLSGLRDEQFF
>-|TRBJ1-1|-|TRBV30
TGTGTCTGGAGTAGAGGTGGGGCCACTGAAGCTTTCTTT
CVWSRGGATEAFF
>TRBD2|TRBJ2-7|-|TRBV5-6
TGTGCCAGCACCACGCGGGAGGGCCCCAACGAGCAGTACTTC
CASTTREGPNEQYF